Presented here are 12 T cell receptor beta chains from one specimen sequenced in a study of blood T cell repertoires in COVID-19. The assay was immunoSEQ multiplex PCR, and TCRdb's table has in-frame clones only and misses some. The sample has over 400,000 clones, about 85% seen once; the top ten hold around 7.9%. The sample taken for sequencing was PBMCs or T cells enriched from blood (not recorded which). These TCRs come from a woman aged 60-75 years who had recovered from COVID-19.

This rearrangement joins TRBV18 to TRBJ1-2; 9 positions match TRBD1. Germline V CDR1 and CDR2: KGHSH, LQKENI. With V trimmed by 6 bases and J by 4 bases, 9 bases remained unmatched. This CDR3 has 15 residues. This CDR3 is CASSSPGQGPYGYTF. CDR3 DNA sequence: TGTGCCAGCTCCTCGCCGGGACAGGGTCCCTATGGCTACACCTTC.

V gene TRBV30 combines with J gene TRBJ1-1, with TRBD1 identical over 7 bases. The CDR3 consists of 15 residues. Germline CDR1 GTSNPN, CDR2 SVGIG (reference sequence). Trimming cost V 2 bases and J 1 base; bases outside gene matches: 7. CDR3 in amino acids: CAWSTGDRQNTEAFF. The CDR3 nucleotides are TGTGCCTGGAGTACCGGGGACAGACAGAACACTGAAGCTTTCTTT. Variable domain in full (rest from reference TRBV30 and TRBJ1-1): SQTIHQWPATLVQPVGSPLSLECTVEGTSNPNLYWYRQAAGRGLQLLFYSVGIGQISSEVPQNLSASRPQDRQFILSSKKLLLSDSGFYLCAWSTGDRQNTEAFFGQGTRLTVV.

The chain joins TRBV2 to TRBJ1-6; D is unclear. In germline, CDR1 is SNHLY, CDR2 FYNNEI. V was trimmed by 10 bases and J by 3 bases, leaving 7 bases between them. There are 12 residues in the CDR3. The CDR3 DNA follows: TGTGCCATCCGGGACTATAATTCACCCCTCCACTTT. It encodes CAIRDYNSPLHF.

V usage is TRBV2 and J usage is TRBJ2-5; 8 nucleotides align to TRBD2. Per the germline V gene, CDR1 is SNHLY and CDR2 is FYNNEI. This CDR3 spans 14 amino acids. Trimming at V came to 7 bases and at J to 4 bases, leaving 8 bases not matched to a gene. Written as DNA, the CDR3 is TGTGCCAGCACCCGAGCGGGGGTCGCAGAGACCCAGTACTTC. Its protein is CASTRAGVAETQYF.

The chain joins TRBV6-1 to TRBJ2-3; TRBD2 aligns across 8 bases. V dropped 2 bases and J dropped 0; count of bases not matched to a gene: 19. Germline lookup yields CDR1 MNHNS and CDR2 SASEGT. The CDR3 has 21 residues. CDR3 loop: CASSESVGLAGRPLSTDTQYF. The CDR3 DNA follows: TGTGCCAGCAGTGAAAGCGTGGGGCTAGCGGGTCGCCCGCTTAGCACAGATACGCAGTATTTT.

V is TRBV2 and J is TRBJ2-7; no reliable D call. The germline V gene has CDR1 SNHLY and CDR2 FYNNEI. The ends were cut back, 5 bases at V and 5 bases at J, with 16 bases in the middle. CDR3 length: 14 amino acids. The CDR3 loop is CASSRLIFSDEQYF. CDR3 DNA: TGTGCCAGCAGTCGACTTATCTTCTCGGACGAGCAGTACTTC.

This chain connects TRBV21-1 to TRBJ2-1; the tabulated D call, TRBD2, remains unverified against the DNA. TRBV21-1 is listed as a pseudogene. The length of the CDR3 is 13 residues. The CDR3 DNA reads TGTGCCAGCAGGAGGGGGGGGCACAATGAGCAGTTCTTC. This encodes CASRRGGHNEQFF.

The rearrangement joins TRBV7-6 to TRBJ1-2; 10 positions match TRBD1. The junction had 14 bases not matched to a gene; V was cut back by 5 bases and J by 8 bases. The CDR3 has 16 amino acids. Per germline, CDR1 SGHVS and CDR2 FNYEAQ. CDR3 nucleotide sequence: TGTGCCAGCAGCGCAACCGGGACAGGGGAAAGGGACGGCTACACCTTC. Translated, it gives CASSATGTGERDGYTF.

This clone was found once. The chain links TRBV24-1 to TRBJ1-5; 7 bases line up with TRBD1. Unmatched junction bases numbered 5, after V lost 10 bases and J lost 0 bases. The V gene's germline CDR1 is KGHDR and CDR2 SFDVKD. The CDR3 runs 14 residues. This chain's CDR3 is CATWTGRSNQPQHF. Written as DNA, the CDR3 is TGTGCCACATGGACAGGCCGTAGCAATCAGCCCCAGCATTTT.

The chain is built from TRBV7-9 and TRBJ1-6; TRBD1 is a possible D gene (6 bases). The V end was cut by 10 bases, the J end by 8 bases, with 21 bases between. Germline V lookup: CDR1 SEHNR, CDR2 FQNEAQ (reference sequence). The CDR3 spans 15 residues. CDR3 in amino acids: CATSKGGGADSPLHF. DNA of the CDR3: TGTGCCACCTCTAAGGGCGGGGGGGCAGATTCACCCCTCCACTTT.

The CDR3 nucleotides read TGTGCCAGCAGCCACGACAGGGAAGGCTATGGCTACACCTTC. Its protein product is CASSHDREGYGYTF. The rearrangement uses TRBV6-5 and TRBJ1-2; 7 bases are shared with TRBD1. Germline-derived CDR1 and CDR2 are MNHEY and SVGAGI. The CDR3 has 14 amino acids. Unmatched junction bases numbered 8, after V lost 6 bases and J lost 4 bases.

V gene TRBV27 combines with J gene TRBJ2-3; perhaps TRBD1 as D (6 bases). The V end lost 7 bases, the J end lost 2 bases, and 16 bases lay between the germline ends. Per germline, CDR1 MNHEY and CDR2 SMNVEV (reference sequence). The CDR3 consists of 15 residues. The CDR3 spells CASTPGERTTDTQYF. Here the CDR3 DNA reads TGTGCCAGCACCCCAGGGGAGCGGACCACAGATACGCAGTATTTT.